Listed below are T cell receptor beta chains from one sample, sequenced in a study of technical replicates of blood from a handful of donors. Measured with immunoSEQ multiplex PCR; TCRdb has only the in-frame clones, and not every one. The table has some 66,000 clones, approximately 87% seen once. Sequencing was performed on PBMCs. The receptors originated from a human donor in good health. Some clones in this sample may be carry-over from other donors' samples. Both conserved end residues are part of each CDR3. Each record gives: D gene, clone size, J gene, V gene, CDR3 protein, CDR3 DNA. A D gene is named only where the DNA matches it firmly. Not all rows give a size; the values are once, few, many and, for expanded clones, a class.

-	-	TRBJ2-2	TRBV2	CASRDPGAAGELFF	TGTGCCAGCAGGGACCCGGGAGCGGCCGGGGAGCTGTTTTTT
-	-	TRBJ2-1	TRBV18	CASSPLWGRRQENEQFF	TGTGCCAGCTCACCATTGTGGGGGAGGCGCCAGGAAAATGAGCAGTTCTTC
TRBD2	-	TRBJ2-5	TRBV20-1	CKVGGGETQYF	TGCAAAGTGGGGGGAGGGGAGACCCAGTACTTC
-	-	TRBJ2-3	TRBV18	CASSPQQGDTQYF	TGTGCCAGCTCACCACAACAGGGAGATACGCAGTATTTT
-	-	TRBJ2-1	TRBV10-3	CAISDSHTNTNEQFF	TGTGCCATCAGTGATTCACACACGAACACCAATGAGCAGTTCTTC
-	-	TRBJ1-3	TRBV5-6	CASSLGPRGGNTIYF	TGTGCCAGCAGCTTGGGGCCTAGGGGTGGAAACACCATATATTTT
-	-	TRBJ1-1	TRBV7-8	CASSPRQSFMNTEAFF	TGTGCCAGCAGCCCGAGACAGTCTTTCATGAACACTGAAGCTTTCTTT
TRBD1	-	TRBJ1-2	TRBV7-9	CASSLGQGNYGYTF	TGTGCCAGCAGCTTAGGACAGGGGAACTATGGCTACACCTTC
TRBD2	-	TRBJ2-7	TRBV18	CASSPPYTSGSYEQYF	TGTGCCAGCTCACCACCGTATACTAGCGGCTCCTACGAGCAGTACTTC
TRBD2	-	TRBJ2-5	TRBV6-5	CASSYSRGDLETQYF	TGTGCCAGCAGTTACTCTCGGGGGGATTTGGAGACCCAGTACTTC
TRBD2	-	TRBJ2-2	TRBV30	CAWSVGLAGSTGELFF	TGTGCCTGGAGTGTAGGACTAGCGGGCTCCACCGGGGAGCTGTTTTTT
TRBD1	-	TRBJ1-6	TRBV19	CASRTGGGNSPLHF	TGTGCCAGTAGGACAGGGGGCGGGAATTCACCCCTCCACTTT
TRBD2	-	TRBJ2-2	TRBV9	CASSARLADTGELFF	TGTGCCAGCAGCGCCAGACTAGCGGACACCGGGGAGCTGTTTTTT
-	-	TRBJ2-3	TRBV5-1	CASSSGEQGDTQYF	TGCGCCAGCAGCTCGGGCGAACAGGGAGACACGCAGTATTTT
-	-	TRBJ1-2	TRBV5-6	CASSLRSVGVGYTF	TGTGCCAGCAGCTTGCGGTCCGTAGGGGTTGGCTACACCTTC
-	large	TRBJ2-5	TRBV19	CASSMGAGEETQYF	TGTGCCAGTAGTATGGGGGCGGGGGAAGAGACCCAGTACTTC
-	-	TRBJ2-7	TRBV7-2	CASSFPAGSLYEQYF	TGTGCCAGCAGCTTCCCGGCGGGGTCCCTCTACGAGCAGTACTTC
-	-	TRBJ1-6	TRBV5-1	CASSLFSGGNSPLHF	TGCGCCAGCAGCTTGTTTTCCGGAGGTAATTCACCCCTCCACTTT
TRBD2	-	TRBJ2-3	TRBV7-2	CASSLMGLAVTDTQYF	TGTGCCAGCAGCTTAATGGGACTAGCGGTTACAGATACGCAGTATTTT
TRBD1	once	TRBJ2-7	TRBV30	CAWSVGAGGYEQYF	TGTGCCTGGAGTGTTGGGGCAGGGGGCTACGAGCAGTACTTC
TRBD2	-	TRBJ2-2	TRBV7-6	CASSAPGGPGELFF	TGTGCCAGCAGCGCCCCGGGAGGCCCCGGGGAGCTGTTTTTT
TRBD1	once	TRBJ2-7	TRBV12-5	CASGLGQGAYEQYF	TGTGCTAGTGGTTTGGGACAGGGGGCCTACGAGCAGTACTTC
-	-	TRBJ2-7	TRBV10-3	CAISDQGTYEQYF	TGTGCCATCAGTGATCAGGGCACCTACGAGCAGTACTTC
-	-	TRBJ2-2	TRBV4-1	CASSQSGWGGTGELFF	TGCGCCAGCAGCCAAAGTGGGTGGGGCGGCACCGGGGAGCTGTTTTTT
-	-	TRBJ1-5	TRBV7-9	CASSLGGQEPQHF	TGTGCCAGCAGCTTAGGGGGGCAGGAACCCCAGCATTTT
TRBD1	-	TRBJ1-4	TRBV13	CASSRQGWDEKLFF	TGTGCCAGCAGCCGACAGGGGTGGGATGAAAAACTGTTTTTT
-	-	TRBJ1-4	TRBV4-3	CASSPTAGTNEKLFF	TGCGCCAGCAGCCCGACAGCTGGAACTAATGAAAAACTGTTTTTT
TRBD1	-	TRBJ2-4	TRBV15	CATSREDRGLAKNIQYF	TGTGCCACCAGCAGAGAGGACAGGGGCTTAGCCAAAAACATTCAGTACTTC
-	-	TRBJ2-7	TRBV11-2	CASSFESSYEQYF	TGTGCCAGCAGCTTTGAGAGCTCCTACGAGCAGTACTTC
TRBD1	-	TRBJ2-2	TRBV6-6	CASAGTGPGELFF	TGTGCCAGCGCCGGGACAGGGCCCGGGGAGCTGTTTTTT
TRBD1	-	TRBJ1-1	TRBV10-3	CAISPGQGVGTEAFF	TGTGCCATCAGTCCAGGACAGGGTGTGGGGACTGAAGCTTTCTTT
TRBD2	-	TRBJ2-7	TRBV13	CASSSVFGGSPHEQYF	TGTGCCAGCAGCTCCGTTTTCGGCGGGAGCCCCCACGAGCAGTACTTC
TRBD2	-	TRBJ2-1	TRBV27	CASSSARLAVTYNEQFF	TGTGCCAGCAGTTCAGCAAGACTAGCGGTGACCTACAATGAGCAGTTCTTC
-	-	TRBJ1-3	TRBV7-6	CASSLLGQSSGNTIYF	TGTGCCAGCAGCTTACTGGGGCAATCTTCTGGAAACACCATATATTTT
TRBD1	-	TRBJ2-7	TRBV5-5	CASSLGQGASSYEQYF	TGTGCCAGCAGCTTGGGTCAGGGGGCAAGCTCCTACGAGCAGTACTTC
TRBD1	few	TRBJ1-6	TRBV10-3	CAVGQGNSPLHF	TGTGCCGTTGGACAGGGGAATTCACCCCTCCACTTT
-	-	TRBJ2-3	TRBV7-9	CASSLQGPTSTDTQYF	TGTGCCAGCAGCTTACAGGGGCCGACTAGCACAGATACGCAGTATTTT
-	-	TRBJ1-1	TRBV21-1	CASSKPGERAFF	TGTGCCAGCAGCAAGCCGGGGGAGAGGGCTTTCTTT
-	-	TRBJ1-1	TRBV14	CASSLDRFGGDATFF	TGTGCCAGCAGTCTAGACAGGTTTGGAGGCGATGCGACTTTCTTT
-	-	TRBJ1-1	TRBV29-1	CSVEEVRLGNTEAFF	TGCAGCGTTGAAGAAGTGCGGCTCGGGAACACTGAAGCTTTCTTT
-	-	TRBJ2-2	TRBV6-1	CASTYRQNTGELFF	TGTGCCAGCACGTACAGACAGAACACCGGGGAGCTGTTTTTT
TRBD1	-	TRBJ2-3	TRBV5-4	CASSVGQGDTQYF	TGTGCCAGCAGCGTAGGACAGGGGGATACGCAGTATTTT
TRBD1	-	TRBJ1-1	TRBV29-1	CSVDRGLGAFF	TGCAGCGTGGACAGGGGGCTAGGGGCTTTCTTT
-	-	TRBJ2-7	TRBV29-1	CSVNGQTYYYEQYF	TGCAGCGTAAATGGACAGACCTACTACTACGAGCAGTACTTC
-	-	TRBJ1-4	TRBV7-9	CASSTATNEKLFF	TGTGCCAGCAGCACCGCTACCAATGAAAAACTGTTTTTT
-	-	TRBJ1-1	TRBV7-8	CASSYPGSPEAFF	TGTGCCAGCAGCTACCCGGGTAGTCCTGAAGCTTTCTTT
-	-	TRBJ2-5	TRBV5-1	CASSLAVVSGQETQYF	TGCGCCAGCAGCTTGGCGGTAGTGAGCGGGCAAGAGACCCAGTACTTC
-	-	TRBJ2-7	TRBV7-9	CASSLGGRVYEQYF	TGTGCCAGCAGCTTAGGGGGCAGGGTGTACGAGCAGTACTTC
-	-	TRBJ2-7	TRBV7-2	CASSLEGAGYEQYF	TGTGCCAGCAGCTTAGAAGGGGCAGGTTACGAGCAGTACTTC